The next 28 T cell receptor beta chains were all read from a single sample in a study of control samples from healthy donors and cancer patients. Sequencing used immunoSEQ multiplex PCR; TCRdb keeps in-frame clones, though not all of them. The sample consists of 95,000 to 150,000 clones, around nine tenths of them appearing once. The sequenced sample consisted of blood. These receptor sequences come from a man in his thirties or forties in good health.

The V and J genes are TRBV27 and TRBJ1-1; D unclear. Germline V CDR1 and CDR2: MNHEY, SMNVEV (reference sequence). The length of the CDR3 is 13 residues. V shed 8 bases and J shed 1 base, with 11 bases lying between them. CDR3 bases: TGTGCCAGCCGATTCCAAGGGAACACTGAAGCTTTCTTT. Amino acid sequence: CASRFQGNTEAFF.

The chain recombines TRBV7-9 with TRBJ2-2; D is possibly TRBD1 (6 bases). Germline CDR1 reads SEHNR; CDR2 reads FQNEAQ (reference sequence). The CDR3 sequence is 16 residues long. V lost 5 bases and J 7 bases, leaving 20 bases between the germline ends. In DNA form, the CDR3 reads TGTGCCAGCAGCCCCGGGGTCCAGGGGCGGATCGGGGAGCTGTTTTTT. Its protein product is CASSPGVQGRIGELFF.

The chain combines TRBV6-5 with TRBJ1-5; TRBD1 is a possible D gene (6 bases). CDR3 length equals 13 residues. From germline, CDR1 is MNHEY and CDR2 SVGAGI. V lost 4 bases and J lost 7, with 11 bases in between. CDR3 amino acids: CASSFVGGQPQHF. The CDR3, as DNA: TGTGCCAGCAGTTTTGTAGGGGGACAGCCCCAGCATTTT.

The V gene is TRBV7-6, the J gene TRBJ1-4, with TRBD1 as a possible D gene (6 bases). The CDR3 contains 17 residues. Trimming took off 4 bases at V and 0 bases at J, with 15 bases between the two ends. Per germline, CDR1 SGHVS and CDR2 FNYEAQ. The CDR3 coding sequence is TGTGCCAGCAGCTGGCGGGGACGGACAGCAACTAATGAAAAACTGTTTTTT. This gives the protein CASSWRGRTATNEKLFF. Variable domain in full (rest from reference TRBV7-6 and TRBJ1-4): GAGVSQSPRYKVTKRGQDVALRCDPISGHVSLYWYRQALGQGPEFLTYFNYEAQQDKSGLPNDRFSAERPEGSISTLTIQRTEQRDSAMYRCASSWRGRTATNEKLFFGSGTQLSVL.

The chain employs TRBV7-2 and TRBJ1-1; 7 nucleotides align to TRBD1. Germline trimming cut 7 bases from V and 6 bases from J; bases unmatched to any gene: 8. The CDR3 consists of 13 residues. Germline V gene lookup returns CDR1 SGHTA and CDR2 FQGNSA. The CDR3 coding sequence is TGTGCCAGCACCTTTTCCAGGGGGGCTGAAGCTTTCTTT. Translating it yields CASTFSRGAEAFF.

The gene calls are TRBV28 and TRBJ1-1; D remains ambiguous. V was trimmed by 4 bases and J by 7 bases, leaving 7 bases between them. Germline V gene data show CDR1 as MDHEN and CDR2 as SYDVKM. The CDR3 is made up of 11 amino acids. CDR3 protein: CASSSNFEAFF. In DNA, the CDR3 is TGTGCCAGCAGTTCCAACTTTGAAGCTTTCTTT.

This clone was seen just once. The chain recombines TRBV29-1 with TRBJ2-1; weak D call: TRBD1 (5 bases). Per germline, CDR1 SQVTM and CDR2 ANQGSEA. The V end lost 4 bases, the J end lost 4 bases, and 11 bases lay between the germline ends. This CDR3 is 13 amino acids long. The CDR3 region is CSVGQMTYNEQFF. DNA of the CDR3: TGCAGCGTTGGACAGATGACATACAATGAGCAGTTCTTC.

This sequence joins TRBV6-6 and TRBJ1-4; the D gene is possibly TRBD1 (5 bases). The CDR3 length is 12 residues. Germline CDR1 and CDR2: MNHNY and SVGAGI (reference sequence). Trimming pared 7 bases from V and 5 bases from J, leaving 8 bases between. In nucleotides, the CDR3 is TGTGCCAGCATGGACACCAATGAAAAACTGTTTTTT. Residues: CASMDTNEKLFF.

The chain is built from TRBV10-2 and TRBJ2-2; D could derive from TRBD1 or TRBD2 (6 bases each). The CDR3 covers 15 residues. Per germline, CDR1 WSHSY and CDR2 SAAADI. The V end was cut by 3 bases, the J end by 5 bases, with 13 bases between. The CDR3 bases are TGCGCCAGCAGTGAAAGGGGGGCACTAACCGGGGAGCTGTTTTTT. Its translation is CASSERGALTGELFF.

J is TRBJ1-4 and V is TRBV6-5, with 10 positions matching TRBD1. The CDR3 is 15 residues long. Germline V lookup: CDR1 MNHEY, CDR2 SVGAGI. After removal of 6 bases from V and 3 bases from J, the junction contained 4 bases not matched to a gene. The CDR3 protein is CASRTGGEANEKLFF. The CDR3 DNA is TGTGCCAGCAGGACAGGGGGCGAGGCTAATGAAAAACTGTTTTTT.

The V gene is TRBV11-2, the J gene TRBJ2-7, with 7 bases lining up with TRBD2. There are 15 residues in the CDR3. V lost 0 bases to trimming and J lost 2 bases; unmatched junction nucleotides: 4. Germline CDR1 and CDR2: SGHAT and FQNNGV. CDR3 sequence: CASSLDRGGPYEQYF. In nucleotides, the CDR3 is TGTGCCAGCAGCTTAGATCGGGGAGGGCCCTACGAGCAGTACTTC.

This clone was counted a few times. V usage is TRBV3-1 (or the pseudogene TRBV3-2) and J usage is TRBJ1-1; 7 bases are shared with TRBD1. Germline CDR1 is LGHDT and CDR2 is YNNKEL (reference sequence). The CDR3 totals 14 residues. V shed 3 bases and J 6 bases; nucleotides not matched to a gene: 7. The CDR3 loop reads CASSHVRDSSEAFF. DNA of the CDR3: TGTGCCAGCAGCCATGTTCGGGACAGTTCTGAAGCTTTCTTT.

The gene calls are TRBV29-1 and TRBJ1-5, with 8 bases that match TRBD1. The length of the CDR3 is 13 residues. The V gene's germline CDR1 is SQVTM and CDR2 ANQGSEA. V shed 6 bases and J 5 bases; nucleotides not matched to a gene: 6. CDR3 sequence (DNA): TGCAGCGTGTCAGGGGGCCTGGATCAGCCCCAGCATTTT. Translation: CSVSGGLDQPQHF.

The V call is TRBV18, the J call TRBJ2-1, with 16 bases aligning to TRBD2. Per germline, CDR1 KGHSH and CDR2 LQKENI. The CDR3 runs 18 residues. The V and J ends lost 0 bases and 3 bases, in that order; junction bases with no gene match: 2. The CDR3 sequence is CASSPPGLAGGHYNEQFF. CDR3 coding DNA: TGTGCCAGCTCACCACCGGGACTAGCGGGGGGGCACTACAATGAGCAGTTCTTC.

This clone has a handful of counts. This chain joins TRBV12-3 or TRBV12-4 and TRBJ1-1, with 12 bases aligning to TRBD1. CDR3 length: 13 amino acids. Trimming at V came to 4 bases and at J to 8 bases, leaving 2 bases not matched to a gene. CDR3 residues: CASSSGTGGEAFF. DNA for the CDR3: TGTGCCAGCAGTTCGGGGACAGGGGGCGAAGCTTTCTTT.

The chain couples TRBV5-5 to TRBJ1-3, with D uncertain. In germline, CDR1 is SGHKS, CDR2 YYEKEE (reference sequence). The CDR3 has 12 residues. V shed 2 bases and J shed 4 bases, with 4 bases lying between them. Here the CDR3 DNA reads TGTGCCAGCAGCTTCGGGGGAAACACCATATATTTT. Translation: CASSFGGNTIYF.

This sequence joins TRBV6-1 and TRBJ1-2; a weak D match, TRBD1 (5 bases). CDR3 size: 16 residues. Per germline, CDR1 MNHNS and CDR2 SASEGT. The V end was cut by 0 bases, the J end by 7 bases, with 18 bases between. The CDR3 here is CASSEALRWGGSGYTF. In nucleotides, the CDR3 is TGTGCCAGCAGTGAAGCGCTTCGTTGGGGCGGATCTGGCTACACCTTC.

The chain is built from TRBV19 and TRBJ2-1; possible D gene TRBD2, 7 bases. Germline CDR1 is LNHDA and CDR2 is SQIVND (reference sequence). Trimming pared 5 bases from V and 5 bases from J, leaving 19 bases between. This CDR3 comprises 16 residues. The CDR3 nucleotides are TGTGCCAGTAGTGCGACAGCGGGGACAACAGACAATGAGCAGTTCTTC. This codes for CASSATAGTTDNEQFF.

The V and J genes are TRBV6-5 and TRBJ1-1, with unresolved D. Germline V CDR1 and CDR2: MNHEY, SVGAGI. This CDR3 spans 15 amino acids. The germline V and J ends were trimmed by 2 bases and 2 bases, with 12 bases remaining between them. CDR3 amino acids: CASSYGPPGNTEAFF. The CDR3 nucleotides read TGTGCCAGCAGTTACGGGCCTCCGGGAAACACTGAAGCTTTCTTT.

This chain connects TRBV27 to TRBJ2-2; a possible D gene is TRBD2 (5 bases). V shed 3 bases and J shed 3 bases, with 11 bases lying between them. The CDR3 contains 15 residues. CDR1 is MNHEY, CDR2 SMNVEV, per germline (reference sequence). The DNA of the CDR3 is TGTGCCAGCAGTTTGGCCGGGGTTGACACCGGGGAGCTGTTTTTT. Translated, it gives CASSLAGVDTGELFF.

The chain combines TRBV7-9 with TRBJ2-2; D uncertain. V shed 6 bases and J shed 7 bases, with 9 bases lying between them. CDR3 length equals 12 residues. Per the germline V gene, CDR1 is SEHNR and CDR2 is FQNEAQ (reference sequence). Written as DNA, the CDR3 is TGTGCCAGCAGGAGCGAATACGGGGAGCTGTTTTTT. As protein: CASRSEYGELFF.

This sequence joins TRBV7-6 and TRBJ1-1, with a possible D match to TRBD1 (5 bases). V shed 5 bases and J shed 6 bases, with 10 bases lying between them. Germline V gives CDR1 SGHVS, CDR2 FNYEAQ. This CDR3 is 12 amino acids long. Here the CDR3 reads CASSPLGAEAFF. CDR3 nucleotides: TGTGCCAGCAGCCCCCTAGGGGCTGAAGCTTTCTTT.

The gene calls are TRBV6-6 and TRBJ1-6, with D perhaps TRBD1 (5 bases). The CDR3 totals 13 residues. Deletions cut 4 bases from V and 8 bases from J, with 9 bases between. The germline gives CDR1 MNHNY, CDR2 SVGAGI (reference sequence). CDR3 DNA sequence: TGTGCCAGCAGTTTCACGACAGATTCACCCCTCCACTTT. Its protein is CASSFTTDSPLHF.

In DNA form, the CDR3 reads TGTGCCAGCAGTGGAGGCCTCGGGGGCACAGATACGCAGTATTTT. Amino acid sequence: CASSGGLGGTDTQYF. The chain recombines TRBV27 with TRBJ2-3; weak D call: TRBD2 (5 bases). This CDR3 spans 15 amino acids. Germline V CDR1 and CDR2: MNHEY, SMNVEV (reference sequence). Trimming cost V 5 bases and J 1 base, with 13 bases left between them.

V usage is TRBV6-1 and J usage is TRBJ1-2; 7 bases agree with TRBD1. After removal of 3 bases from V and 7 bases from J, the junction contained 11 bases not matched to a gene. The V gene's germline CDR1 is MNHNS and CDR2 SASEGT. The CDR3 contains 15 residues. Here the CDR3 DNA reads TGTGCCAGCAGTGACCGGCCACAGGGGACGGGTGGCTACACCTTC. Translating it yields CASSDRPQGTGGYTF.

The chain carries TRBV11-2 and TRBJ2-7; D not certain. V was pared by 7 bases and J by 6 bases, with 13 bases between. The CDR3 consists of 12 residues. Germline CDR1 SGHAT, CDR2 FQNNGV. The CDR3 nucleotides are TGTGCCAGCACCTTTATAGGACGCGAGCAGTACTTC. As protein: CASTFIGREQYF.

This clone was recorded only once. The CDR3 nucleotides are TGTGCCAGCAGCCAAGATCCGAAGGGACGAGGCACAGATACGCAGTATTTT. This codes for CASSQDPKGRGTDTQYF. The rearrangement joins TRBV4-2 to TRBJ2-3; D is tentatively TRBD1 or TRBD2 (5 bases each). Trimming cost V 0 bases and J 1 base, with 14 bases left between them. This CDR3 spans 17 amino acids. In germline, CDR1 is LGHNA, CDR2 YNFKEQ.

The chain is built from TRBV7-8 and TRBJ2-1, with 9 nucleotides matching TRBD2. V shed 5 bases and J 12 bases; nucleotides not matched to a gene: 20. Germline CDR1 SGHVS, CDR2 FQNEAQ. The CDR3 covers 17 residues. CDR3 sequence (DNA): TGTGCCAGCAGCCCCCAACCTCGTCTAGCGGGGACTGGAGGGCAGTTCTTC. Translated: CASSPQPRLAGTGGQFF.